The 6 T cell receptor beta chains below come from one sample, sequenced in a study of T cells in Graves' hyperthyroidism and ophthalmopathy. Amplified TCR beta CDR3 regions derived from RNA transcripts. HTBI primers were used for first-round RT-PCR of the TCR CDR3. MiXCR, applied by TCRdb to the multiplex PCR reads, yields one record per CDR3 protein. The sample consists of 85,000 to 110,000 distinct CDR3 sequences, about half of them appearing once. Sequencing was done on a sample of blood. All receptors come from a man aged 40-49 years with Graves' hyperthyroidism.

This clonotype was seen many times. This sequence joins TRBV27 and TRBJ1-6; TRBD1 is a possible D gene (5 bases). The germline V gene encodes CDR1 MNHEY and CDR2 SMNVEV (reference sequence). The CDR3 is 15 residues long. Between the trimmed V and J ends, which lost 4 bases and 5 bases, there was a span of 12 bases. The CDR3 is CASSSVGEDNSPLHF. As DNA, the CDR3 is TGTGCCAGCAGTTCTGTGGGGGAGGATAATTCACCCCTCCACTTT.

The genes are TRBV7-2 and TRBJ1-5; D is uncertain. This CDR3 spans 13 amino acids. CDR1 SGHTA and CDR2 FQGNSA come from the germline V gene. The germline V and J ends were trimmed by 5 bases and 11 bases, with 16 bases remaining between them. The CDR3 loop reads CASSRRSQETQHF. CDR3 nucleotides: TGTGCCAGCAGCCGGCGGTCCCAAGAGACCCAGCATTTT. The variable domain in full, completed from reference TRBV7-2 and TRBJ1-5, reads GAGVSQSPSNKVTEKGKDVELRCDPISGHTALYWYRQSLGQGLEFLIYFQGNSAPDKSGLPSDRFSAERTGGSVSTLTIQRTQQEDSAVYLCASSRRSQETQHFGDGTRLSIL.

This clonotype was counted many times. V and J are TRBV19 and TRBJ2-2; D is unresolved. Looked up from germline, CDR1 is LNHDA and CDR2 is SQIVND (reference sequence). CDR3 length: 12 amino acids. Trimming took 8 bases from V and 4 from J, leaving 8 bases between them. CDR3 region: CASPGRTGELFF. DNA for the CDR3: TGTGCCAGTCCCGGCCGCACCGGGGAGCTGTTTTTT.

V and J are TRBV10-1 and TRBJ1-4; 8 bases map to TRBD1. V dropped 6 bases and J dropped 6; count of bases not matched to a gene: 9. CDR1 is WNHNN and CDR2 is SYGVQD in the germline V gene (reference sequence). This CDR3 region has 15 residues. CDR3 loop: CASRARTGMDEKLFF. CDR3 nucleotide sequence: TGCGCCAGCAGGGCTAGGACAGGGATGGATGAAAAACTGTTTTTT.

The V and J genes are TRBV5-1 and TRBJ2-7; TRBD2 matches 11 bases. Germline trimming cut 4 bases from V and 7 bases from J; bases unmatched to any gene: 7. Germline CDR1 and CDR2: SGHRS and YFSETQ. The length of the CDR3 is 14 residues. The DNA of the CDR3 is TGCGCCAGCAGCAAAACCGTAGCGGGAGGGGAGCAGTACTTC. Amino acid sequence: CASSKTVAGGEQYF.

The CDR3 DNA reads TGCAGCTCTGGACAGGGACAGCCCCAGCATTTT. Protein sequence: CSSGQGQPQHF. The genes are TRBV29-1 and TRBJ1-5; 8 bases are shared with TRBD1. Germline trimming cut 8 bases from V and 7 bases from J; bases unmatched to any gene: 4. Germline CDR1 is SQVTM and CDR2 is ANQGSEA. The CDR3 has 11 amino acids.